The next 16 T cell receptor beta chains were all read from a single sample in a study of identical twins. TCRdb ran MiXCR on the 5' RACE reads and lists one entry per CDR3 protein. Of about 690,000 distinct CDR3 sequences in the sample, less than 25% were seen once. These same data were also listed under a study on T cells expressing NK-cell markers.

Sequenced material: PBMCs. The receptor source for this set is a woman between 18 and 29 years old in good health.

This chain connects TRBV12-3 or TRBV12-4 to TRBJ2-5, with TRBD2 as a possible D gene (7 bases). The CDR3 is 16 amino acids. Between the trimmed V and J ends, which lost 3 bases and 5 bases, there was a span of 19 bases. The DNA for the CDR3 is TGTGCCAGCAGTTTTTTGCGGGGGCAGGGTGGGGAGACCCAGTACTTC. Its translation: CASSFLRGQGGETQYF.

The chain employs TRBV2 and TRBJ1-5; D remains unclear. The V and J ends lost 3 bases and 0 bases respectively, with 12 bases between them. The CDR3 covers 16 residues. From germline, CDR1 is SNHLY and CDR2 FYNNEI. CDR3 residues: CASSDQGPYSNQPQHF. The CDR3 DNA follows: TGTGCCAGCAGTGATCAAGGGCCTTATAGCAATCAGCCCCAGCATTTT.

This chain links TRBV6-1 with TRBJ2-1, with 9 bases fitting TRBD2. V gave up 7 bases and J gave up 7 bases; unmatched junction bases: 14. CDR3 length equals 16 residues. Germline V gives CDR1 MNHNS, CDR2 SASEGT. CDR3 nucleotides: TGTGCCAGCAATCTTTTTCGTAGCGGGGGAAGGAATGAGCAGTTCTTC. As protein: CASNLFRSGGRNEQFF.

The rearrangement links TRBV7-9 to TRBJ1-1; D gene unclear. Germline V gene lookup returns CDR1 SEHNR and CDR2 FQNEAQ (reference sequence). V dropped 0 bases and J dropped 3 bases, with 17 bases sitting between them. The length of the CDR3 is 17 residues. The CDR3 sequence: CASSLARLGSSYTEAFF. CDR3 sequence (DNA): TGTGCCAGCAGCTTAGCGCGGCTTGGGTCTTCGTACACTGAAGCTTTCTTT.

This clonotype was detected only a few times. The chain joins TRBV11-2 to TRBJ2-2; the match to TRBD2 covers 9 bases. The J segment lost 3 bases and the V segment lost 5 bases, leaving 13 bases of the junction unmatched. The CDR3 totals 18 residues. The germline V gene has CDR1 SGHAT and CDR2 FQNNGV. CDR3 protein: CASSTQDPAGGDTGELFF. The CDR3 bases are TGTGCCAGCAGCACTCAGGATCCTGCGGGAGGGGACACCGGGGAGCTGTTTTTT.

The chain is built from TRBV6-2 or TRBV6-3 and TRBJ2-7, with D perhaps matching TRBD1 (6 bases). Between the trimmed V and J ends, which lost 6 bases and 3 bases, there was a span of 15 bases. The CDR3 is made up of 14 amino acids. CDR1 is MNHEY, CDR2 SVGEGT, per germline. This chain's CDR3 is CASSQDSAGYEQYF. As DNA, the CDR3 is TGTGCCAGCAGCCAGGACAGCGCTGGCTACGAGCAGTACTTC.

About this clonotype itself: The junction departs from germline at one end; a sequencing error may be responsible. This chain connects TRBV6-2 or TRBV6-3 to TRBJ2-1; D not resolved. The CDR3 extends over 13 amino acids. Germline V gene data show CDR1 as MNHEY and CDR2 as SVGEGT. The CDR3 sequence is CACSYGFLNEQFF. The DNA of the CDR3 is TGTGCCTGCAGTTACGGGTTTCTCAATGAGCAGTTCTTC.

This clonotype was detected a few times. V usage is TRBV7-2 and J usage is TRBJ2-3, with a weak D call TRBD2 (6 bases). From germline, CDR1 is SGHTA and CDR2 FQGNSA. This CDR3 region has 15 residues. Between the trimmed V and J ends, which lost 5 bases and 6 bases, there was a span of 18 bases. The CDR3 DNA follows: TGTGCCAGCAGCCCCGGGGCTAGCGCGGCGGATACGCAGTATTTT. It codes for CASSPGASAADTQYF.

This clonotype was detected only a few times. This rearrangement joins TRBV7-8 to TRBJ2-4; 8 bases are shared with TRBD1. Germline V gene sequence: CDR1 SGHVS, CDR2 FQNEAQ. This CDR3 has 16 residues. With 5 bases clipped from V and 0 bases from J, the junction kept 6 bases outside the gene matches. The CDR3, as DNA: TGTGCCAGCAGCCCGCGGACAGGGCTAGCCAAAAACATTCAGTACTTC. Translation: CASSPRTGLAKNIQYF.

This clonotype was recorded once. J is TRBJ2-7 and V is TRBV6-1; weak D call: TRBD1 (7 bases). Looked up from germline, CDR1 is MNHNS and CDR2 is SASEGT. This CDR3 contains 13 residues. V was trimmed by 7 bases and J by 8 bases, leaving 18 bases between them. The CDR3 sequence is CASTPRGVDKQYF. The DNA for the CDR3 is TGTGCCAGCACCCCCAGGGGGGTCGACAAGCAGTACTTC.

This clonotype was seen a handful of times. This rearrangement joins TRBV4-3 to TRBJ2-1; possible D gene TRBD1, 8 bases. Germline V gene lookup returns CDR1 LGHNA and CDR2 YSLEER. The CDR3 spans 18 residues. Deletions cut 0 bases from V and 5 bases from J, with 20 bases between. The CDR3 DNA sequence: TGCGCCAGCAGCCAAGATCTACAGGGGGAGGGTCTTAACAATGAGCAGTTCTTC. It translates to CASSQDLQGEGLNNEQFF.

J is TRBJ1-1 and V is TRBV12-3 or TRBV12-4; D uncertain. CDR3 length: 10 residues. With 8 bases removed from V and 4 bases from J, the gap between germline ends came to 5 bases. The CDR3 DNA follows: TGTGCCAGCGGGCTCACTGAAGCTTTCTTT. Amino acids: CASGLTEAFF.

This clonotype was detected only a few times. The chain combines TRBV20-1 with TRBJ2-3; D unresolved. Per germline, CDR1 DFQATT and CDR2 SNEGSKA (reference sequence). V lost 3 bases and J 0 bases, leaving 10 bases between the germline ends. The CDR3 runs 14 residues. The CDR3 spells CSASSVLSTDTQYF. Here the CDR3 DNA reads TGCAGTGCTAGCTCAGTACTCAGCACAGATACGCAGTATTTT.

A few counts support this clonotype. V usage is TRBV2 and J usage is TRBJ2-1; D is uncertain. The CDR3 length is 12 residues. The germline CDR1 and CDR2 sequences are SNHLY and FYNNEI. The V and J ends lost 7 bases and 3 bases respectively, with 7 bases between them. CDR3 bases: TGTGCCAGCACTCGAGGCTACAATGAGCAGTTCTTC. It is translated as CASTRGYNEQFF. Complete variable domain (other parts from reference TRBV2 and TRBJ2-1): EPEVTQTPSHQVTQMGQEVILRCVPISNHLYFYWYRQILGQKVEFLVSFYNNEISEKSEIFDDQFSVERPDGSNFTLKIRSTKLEDSAMYFCASTRGYNEQFFGPGTRLTVL.

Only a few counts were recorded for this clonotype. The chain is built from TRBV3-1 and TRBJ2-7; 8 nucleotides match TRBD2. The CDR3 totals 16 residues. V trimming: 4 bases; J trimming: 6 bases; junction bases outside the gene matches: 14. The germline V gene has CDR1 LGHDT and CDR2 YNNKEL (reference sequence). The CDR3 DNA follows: TGTGCCAGCAGCCTCATGACTCGTCGGGAGGGCCTCGAGCAGTACTTC. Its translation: CASSLMTRREGLEQYF.

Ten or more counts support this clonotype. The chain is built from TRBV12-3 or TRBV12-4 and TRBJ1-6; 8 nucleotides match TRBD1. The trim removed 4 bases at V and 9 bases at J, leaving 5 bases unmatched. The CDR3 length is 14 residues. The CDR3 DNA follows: TGTGCCAGCAGTTCCGGGACAGGATTTTCACCCCTCCACTTT. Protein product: CASSSGTGFSPLHF.